These T cell receptor beta chains were read from a single sample in a study of blood T cell repertoires in COVID-19. The method was immunoSEQ multiplex PCR; TCRdb's version includes in-frame clones alone and lacks a portion of them. The sample gives around 250,000 clones, roughly 90% of which show up once; less than 1% is in the top ten. The specimen sequenced was peripheral blood. Receptors originate from a woman in her thirties or forties who had recovered from COVID-19. Both conserved end residues are part of each CDR3. Each record gives: V gene, CDR3 length, J gene, D gene, CDR3 protein. A D gene is named only where the DNA matches it firmly.

V: TRBV7-8; length: 16; J: TRBJ1-5; D: NA; CDR3: CASSLASVLSNQPQHF
V: TRBV2; length: 13; J: TRBJ1-1; D: NA; CDR3: CASTVGLGTEAFF
V: TRBV7-2; length: 15; J: TRBJ2-3; D: TRBD1; CDR3: CASTLKDRVTDTQYF
V: TRBV28; length: 16; J: TRBJ1-5; D: NA; CDR3: CASSFGGQGLYQPQHF
V: TRBV21-1; length: 15; J: TRBJ2-7; D: NA; CDR3: CASSKGGTFSYEQYF
V: TRBV5-4; length: 16; J: TRBJ2-1; D: TRBD1; CDR3: CASSLARTGLDNEQFF
V: TRBV7-3; length: 15; J: TRBJ2-5; D: NA; CDR3: CASSHKTGSYETQYF
V: TRBV29-1; length: 16; J: TRBJ2-3; D: TRBD2; CDR3: CSVVVGASGFTDTQYF
V: TRBV9; length: 16; J: TRBJ2-2; D: NA; CDR3: CASSPSPGQPTGELFF
V: TRBV24-1; length: 12; J: TRBJ1-2; D: NA; CDR3: CATSDGEAGYTF
V: TRBV10-3; length: 16; J: TRBJ1-2; D: NA; CDR3: CAITPRGGTGADGYTF
V: TRBV5-1; length: 16; J: TRBJ2-5; D: NA; CDR3: CASSLPSTGEQETQYF
V: TRBV29-1; length: 14; J: TRBJ2-3; D: TRBD2; CDR3: CSVQTSGTADTQYF
V: TRBV10-3; length: 13; J: TRBJ2-1; D: TRBD2; CDR3: CAITGLAGGPVLF
V: TRBV7-2; length: 12; J: TRBJ1-1; D: TRBD1; CDR3: CASSIGTGLSFF
V: TRBV4-1; length: 17; J: TRBJ2-5; D: TRBD2; CDR3: CASSQEVGSGRGETQYF
V: TRBV4-1; length: 19; J: TRBJ2-1; D: TRBD2; CDR3: CASSQDSHLLAGVDHEQFF
V: TRBV5-1; length: 14; J: TRBJ2-1; D: TRBD2; CDR3: CASSEGLAGVEQFF
V: TRBV3-1/TRBV3-2; length: 11; J: TRBJ2-7; D: NA; CDR3: CASSQSYEQYF
V: TRBV5-6; length: 15; J: TRBJ2-5; D: NA; CDR3: CASSLGSLLGETQYF
V: TRBV5-1; length: 14; J: TRBJ2-3; D: TRBD2; CDR3: CASTPGGVSDTQYF
V: TRBV11-2; length: 17; J: TRBJ2-2; D: NA; CDR3: CASSLGRTGTNTGELFF
V: TRBV7-3; length: 18; J: TRBJ2-2; D: TRBD2; CDR3: CASSFSGLAGGYTGELFF
V: TRBV27; length: 18; J: TRBJ1-6; D: TRBD1; CDR3: CASSLSNAGGQGRSPLHF
V: TRBV27; length: 14; J: TRBJ2-7; D: TRBD1; CDR3: CASSLGTGPYEQYF
V: TRBV9; length: 14; J: TRBJ2-3; D: NA; CDR3: CASSATGVEDTQYF
V: TRBV9; length: 14; J: TRBJ2-7; D: NA; CDR3: CASSPQAGLYEQYF
V: TRBV5-4; length: 15; J: TRBJ1-2; D: NA; CDR3: CASSHPDSLSVGYTF
V: TRBV5-1; length: 16; J: TRBJ2-1; D: NA; CDR3: CASSLDFGGNNNEQFF
V: TRBV28; length: 15; J: TRBJ2-2; D: NA; CDR3: CASSPGGGGTGELFF
V: TRBV10-2; length: 14; J: TRBJ2-7; D: NA; CDR3: CASSEAGTDYEQYF
V: TRBV9; length: 15; J: TRBJ2-3; D: TRBD2; CDR3: CASSREGIPTDTQYF
V: TRBV3-1/TRBV3-2; length: 13; J: TRBJ1-1; D: NA; CDR3: CASSQRGGTEAFF
V: TRBV3-1/TRBV3-2; length: 13; J: TRBJ1-3; D: NA; CDR3: CASRGGPGNTIYF
V: TRBV11-3; length: 14; J: TRBJ2-7; D: NA; CDR3: CASSFAASPYEQYF
V: TRBV7-2; length: 15; J: TRBJ2-3; D: TRBD2; CDR3: CASSFLAGGTDTQYF
V: TRBV7-6; length: 16; J: TRBJ2-3; D: TRBD2; CDR3: CASSLVLAGGLDTQYF
V: TRBV11-3; length: 15; J: TRBJ2-1; D: TRBD2; CDR3: CASSEQAGSGDEQFF
V: TRBV10-3; length: 16; J: TRBJ2-6; D: NA; CDR3: CAISEGRTTGANVLTF
V: TRBV15; length: 15; J: TRBJ2-1; D: TRBD2; CDR3: CATSPGTRSYNEQFF
V: TRBV30; length: 14; J: TRBJ1-3; D: NA; CDR3: CACLWGGSGNTIYF
V: TRBV19; length: 14; J: TRBJ1-4; D: NA; CDR3: CASSSQILNEKLFF
V: TRBV7-9; length: 15; J: TRBJ2-7; D: NA; CDR3: CASSLIEGSSYEQYF
V: TRBV18; length: 15; J: TRBJ1-1; D: TRBD1; CDR3: CASSPSTTGDTEAFF
V: TRBV7-3; length: 15; J: TRBJ2-2; D: NA; CDR3: CASSIGHAPTGELFF
V: TRBV4-2; length: 15; J: TRBJ2-5; D: TRBD1; CDR3: CASSQGGTGQETQYF
V: TRBV19; length: 15; J: TRBJ2-7; D: NA; CDR3: CASSMGPEVSYEQYF
V: TRBV4-1; length: 16; J: TRBJ2-5; D: NA; CDR3: CASSQEGTGYGETQYF
V: TRBV5-1; length: 15; J: TRBJ2-2; D: NA; CDR3: CASSFVAAATGELFF
V: TRBV27; length: 13; J: TRBJ2-7; D: NA; CDR3: CASSFARASEQYF